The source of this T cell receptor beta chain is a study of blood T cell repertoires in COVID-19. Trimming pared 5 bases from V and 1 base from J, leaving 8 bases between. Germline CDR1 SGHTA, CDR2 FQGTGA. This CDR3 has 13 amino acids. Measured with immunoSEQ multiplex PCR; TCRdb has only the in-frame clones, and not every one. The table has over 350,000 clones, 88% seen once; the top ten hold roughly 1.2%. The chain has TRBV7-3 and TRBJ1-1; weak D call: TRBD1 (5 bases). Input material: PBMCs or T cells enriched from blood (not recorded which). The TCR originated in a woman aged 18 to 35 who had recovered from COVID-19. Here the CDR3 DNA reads TGTGCCAGCAGCCCACAGGAGAACACTGAAGCTTTCTTT. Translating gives CASSPQENTEAFF. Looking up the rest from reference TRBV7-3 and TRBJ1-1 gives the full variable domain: GAGVSQTPSNKVTEKGKYVELRCDPISGHTALYWYRQSLGQGPEFLIYFQGTGAADDSGLPNDRFFAVRPEGSVSTLKIQRTERGDSAVYLCASSPQENTEAFFGQGTRLTVV.